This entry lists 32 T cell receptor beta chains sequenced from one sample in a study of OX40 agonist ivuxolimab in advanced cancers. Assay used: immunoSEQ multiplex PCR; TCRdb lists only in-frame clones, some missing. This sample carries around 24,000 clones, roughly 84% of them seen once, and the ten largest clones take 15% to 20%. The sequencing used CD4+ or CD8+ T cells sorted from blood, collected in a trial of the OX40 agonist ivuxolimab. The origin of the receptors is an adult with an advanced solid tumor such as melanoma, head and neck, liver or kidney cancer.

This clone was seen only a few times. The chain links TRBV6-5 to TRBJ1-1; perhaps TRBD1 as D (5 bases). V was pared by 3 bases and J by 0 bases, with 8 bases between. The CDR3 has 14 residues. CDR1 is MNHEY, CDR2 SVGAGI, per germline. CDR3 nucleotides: TGTGCCAGCAGTTATGGGGGAATGAACACTGAAGCTTTCTTT. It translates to CASSYGGMNTEAFF.

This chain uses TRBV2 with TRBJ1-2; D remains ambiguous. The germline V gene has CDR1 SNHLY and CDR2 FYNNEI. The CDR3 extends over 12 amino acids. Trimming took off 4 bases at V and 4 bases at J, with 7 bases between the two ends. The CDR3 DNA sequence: TGTGCCAGCAGTGTAAGCCGCTATGGCTACACCTTC. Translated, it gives CASSVSRYGYTF.

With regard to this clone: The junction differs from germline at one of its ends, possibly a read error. The CDR3 nucleotides are TGTGCCAGCGGAACCTATAATGAGCAGTTCTTC. Protein: CASGTYNEQFF. The J gene is TRBJ2-1, the V gene TRBV7-9; D unresolved. Germline V gene data show CDR1 as SEHNR and CDR2 as FQNEAQ (reference sequence). CDR3 size: 11 residues.

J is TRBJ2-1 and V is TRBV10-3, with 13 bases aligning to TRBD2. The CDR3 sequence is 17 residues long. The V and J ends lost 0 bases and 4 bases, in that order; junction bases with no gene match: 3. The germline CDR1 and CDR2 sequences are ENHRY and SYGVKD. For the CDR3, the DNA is TGTGCCATCAGTGAGTCGACGGGACTAGCGGGATACAATGAGCAGTTCTTC. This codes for CAISESTGLAGYNEQFF.

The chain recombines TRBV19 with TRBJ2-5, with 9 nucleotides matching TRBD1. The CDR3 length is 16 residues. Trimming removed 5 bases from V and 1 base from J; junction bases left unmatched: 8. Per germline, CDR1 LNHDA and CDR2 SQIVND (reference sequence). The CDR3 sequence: CASSWGTGSRQETQYF. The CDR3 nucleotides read TGTGCCAGTAGTTGGGGGACAGGGTCCCGCCAAGAGACCCAGTACTTC.

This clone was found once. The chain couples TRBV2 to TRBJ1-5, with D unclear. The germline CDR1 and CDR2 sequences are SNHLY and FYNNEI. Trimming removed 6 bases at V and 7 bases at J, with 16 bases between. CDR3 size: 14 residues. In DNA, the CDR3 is TGTGCCAGCAGCCCGACCCTACCGGACCAGCCCCAGCATTTT. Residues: CASSPTLPDQPQHF.

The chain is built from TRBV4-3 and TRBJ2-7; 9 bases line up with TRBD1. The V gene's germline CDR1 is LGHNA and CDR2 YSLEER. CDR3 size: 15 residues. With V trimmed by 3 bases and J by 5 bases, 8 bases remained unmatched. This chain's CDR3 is CASSHRQQGADEQYF. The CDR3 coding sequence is TGCGCCAGCAGCCATAGACAACAGGGGGCTGACGAGCAGTACTTC.

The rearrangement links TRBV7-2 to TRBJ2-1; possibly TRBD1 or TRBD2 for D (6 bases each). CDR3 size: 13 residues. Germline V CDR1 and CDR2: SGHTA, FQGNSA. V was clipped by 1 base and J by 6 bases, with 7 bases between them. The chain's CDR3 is CASSLEGGNEQFF. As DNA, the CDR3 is TGTGCCAGCAGCTTAGAGGGGGGCAATGAGCAGTTCTTC.

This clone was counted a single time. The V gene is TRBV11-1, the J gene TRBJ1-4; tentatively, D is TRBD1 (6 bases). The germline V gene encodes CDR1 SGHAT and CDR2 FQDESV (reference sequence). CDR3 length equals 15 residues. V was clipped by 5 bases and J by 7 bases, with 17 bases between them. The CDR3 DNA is TGTGCCAGCAGCCGGGGACACGGGGGCCTTGAAAAACTGTTTTTT. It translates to CASSRGHGGLEKLFF.

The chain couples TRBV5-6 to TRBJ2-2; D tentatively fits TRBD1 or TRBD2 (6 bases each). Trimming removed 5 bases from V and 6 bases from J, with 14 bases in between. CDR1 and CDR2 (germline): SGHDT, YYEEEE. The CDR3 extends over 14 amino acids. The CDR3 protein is CASRGGLFPGELFF. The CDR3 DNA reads TGTGCCAGCAGAGGGGGACTCTTCCCCGGGGAGCTGTTTTTT. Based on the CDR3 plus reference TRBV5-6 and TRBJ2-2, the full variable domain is DAGVTQSPTHLIKTRGQQVTLRCSPKSGHDTVSWYQQALGQGPQFIFQYYEEEERQRGNFPDRFSGHQFPNYSSELNVNALLLGDSALYLCASRGGLFPGELFFGEGSRLTVL.

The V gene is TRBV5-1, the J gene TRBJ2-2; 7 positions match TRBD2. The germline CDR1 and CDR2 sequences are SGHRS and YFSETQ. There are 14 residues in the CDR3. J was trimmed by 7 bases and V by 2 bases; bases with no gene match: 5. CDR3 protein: CASSFETSIGELFF. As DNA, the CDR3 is TGCGCCAGCAGCTTCGAGACTAGCATCGGGGAGCTGTTTTTT. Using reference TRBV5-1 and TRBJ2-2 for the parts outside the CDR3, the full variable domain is KAGVTQTPRYLIKTRGQQVTLSCSPISGHRSVSWYQQTPGQGLQFLFEYFSETQRNKGNFPGRFSGRQFSNSRSEMNVSTLELGDSALYLCASSFETSIGELFFGEGSRLTVL.

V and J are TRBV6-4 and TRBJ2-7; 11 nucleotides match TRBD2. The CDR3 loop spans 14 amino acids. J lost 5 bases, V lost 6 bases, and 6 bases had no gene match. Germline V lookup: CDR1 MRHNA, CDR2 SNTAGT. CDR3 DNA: TGTGCCAGCAGCATAGCGGGAGGGGGGCACGAGCAGTACTTC. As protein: CASSIAGGGHEQYF.

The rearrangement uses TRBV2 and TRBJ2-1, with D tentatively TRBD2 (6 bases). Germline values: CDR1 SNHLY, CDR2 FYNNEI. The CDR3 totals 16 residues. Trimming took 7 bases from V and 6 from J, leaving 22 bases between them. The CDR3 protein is CASTEGLRDIGNEQFF. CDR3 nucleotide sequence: TGTGCCAGCACCGAGGGTCTGCGGGATATAGGCAATGAGCAGTTCTTC.

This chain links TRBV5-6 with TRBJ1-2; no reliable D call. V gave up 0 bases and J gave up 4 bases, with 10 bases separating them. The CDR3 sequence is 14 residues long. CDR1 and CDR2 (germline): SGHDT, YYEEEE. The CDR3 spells CASSLGQSLYGYTF. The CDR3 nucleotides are TGTGCCAGCAGCTTGGGTCAGAGCCTCTATGGCTACACCTTC.

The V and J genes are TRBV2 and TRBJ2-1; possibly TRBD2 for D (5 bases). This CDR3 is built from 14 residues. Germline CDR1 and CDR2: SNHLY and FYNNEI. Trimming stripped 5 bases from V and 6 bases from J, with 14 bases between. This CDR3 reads CASSSRGVGNEQFF. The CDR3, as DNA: TGTGCCAGCAGTTCACGGGGAGTGGGCAATGAGCAGTTCTTC. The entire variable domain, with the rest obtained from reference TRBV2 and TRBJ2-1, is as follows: EPEVTQTPSHQVTQMGQEVILRCVPISNHLYFYWYRQILGQKVEFLVSFYNNEISEKSEIFDDQFSVERPDGSNFTLKIRSTKLEDSAMYFCASSSRGVGNEQFFGPGTRLTVL.

The CDR3 DNA sequence: TGTGCCAGCAGGGGGGGGGCGGACATTCAGTACTTC. Its protein product is CASRGGADIQYF. This chain links TRBV6-1 with TRBJ2-4; TRBD2 is a possible D gene (7 bases). Germline CDR1 reads MNHNS; CDR2 reads SASEGT. This CDR3 contains 12 residues. Trimming left V 6 bases short and J 8 bases short, with 11 bases between.

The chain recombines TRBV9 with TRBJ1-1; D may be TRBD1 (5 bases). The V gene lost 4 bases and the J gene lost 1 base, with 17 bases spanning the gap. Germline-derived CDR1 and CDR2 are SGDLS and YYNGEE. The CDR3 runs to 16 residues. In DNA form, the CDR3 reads TGTGCCAGCAGCCCAACGGCGACAGCCAGGAACACTGAAGCTTTCTTT. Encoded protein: CASSPTATARNTEAFF. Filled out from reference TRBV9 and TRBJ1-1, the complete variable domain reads DSGVTQTPKHLITATGQRVTLRCSPRSGDLSVYWYQQSLDQGLQFLIQYYNGEERAKGNILERFSAQQFPDLHSELNLSSLELGDSALYFCASSPTATARNTEAFFGQGTRLTVV.

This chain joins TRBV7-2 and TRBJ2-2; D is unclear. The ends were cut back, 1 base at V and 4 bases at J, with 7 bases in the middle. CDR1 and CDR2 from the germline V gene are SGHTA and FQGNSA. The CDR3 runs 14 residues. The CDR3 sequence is CASSLGHGTGELFF. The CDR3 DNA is TGTGCCAGCAGCTTAGGGCACGGCACCGGGGAGCTGTTTTTT.

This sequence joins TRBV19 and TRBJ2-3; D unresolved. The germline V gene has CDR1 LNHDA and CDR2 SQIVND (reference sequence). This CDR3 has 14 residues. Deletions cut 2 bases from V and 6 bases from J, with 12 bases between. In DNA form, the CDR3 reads TGTGCCAGTAGTATAAAGGCCCGAGGCGATACGCAGTATTTT. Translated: CASSIKARGDTQYF.

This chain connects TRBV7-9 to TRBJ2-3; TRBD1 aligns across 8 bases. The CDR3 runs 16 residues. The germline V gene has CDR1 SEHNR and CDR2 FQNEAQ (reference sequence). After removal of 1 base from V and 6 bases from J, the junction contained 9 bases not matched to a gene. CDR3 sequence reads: CASSLVPDRVRDTQYF. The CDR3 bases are TGTGCCAGCAGCTTAGTACCGGACAGGGTTAGGGATACGCAGTATTTT.

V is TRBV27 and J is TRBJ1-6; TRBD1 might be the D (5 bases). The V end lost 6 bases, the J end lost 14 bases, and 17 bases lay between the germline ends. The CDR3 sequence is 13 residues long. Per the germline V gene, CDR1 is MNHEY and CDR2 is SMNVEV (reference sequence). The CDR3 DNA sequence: TGTGCCAGCAGAGAAGAGGAGTGGGGCACCCTCCACTTT. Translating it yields CASREEEWGTLHF.

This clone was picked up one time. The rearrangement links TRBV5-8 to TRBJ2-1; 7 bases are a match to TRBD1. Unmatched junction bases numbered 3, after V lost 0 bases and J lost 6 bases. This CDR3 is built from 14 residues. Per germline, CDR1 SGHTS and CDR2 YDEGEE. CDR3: CASSLGQGGNEQFF. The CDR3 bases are TGTGCCAGCAGCTTGGGACAGGGTGGCAATGAGCAGTTCTTC.

CDR3 nucleotides: TGTGCCAGCAGCTTTCACGGGTTCGATCAGCCCCAGCATTTT. It translates to CASSFHGFDQPQHF. J is TRBJ1-5 and V is TRBV5-6; D unresolved. V was pared by 2 bases and J by 5 bases, with 11 bases between. The CDR3 is 14 amino acids. In germline, CDR1 is SGHDT, CDR2 YYEEEE.

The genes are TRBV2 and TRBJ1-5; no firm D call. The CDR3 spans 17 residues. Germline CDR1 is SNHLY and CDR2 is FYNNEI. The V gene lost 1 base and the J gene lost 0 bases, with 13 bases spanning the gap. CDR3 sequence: CASSEEIGTYSNQPQHF. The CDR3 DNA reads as TGTGCCAGCAGTGAAGAGATCGGAACTTATAGCAATCAGCCCCAGCATTTT. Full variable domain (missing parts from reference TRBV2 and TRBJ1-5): EPEVTQTPSHQVTQMGQEVILRCVPISNHLYFYWYRQILGQKVEFLVSFYNNEISEKSEIFDDQFSVERPDGSNFTLKIRSTKLEDSAMYFCASSEEIGTYSNQPQHFGDGTRLSIL.

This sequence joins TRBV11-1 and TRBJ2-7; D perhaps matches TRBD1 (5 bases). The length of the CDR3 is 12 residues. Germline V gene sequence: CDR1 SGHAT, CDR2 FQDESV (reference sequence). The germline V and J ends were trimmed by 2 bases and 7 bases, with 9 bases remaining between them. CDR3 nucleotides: TGTGCCAGCAGCTTACAGGGATGGGAGCAGTACTTC. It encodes CASSLQGWEQYF.

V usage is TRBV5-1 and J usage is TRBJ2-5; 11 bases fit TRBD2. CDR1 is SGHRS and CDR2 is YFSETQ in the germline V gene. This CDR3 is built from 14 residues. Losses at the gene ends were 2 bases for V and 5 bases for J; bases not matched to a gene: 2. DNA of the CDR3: TGCGCCAGCAGCTTTGCTAGCGGGAGGGAGACCCAGTACTTC. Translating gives CASSFASGRETQYF.

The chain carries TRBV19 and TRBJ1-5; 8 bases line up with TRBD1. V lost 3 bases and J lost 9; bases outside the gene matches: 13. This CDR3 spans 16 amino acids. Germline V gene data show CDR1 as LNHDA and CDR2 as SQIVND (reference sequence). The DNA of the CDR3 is TGTGCCAGTAGTATGGTGCGTATGACCAGGGGGCCGCCCCAGCATTTT. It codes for CASSMVRMTRGPPQHF.

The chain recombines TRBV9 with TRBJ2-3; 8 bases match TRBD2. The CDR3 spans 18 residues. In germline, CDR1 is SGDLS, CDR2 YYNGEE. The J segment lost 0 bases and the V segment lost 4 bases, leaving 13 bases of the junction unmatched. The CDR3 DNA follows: TGTGCCAGCAGCTCCCGAGTAGCGGGAACTCTAAGCACAGATACGCAGTATTTT. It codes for CASSSRVAGTLSTDTQYF.

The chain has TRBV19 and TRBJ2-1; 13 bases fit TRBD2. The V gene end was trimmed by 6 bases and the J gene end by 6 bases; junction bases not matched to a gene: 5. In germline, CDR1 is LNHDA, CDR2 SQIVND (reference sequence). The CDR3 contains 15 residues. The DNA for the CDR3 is TGTGCCAGTAGCGTGGGACTAGCGGGAATCAATGAGCAGTTCTTC. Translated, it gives CASSVGLAGINEQFF.

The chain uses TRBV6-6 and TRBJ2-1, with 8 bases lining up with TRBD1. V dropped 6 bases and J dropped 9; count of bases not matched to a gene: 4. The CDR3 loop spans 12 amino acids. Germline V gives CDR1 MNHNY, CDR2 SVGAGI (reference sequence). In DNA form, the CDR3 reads TGTGCCAGCAGATCACAGGGGGGTGAGCAGTTCTTC. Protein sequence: CASRSQGGEQFF.

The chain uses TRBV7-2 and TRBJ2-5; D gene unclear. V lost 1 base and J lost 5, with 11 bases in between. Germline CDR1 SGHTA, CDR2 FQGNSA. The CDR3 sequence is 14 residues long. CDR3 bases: TGTGCCAGCAGCTTAGGCCCAGATCGGGAGACCCAGTACTTC. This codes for CASSLGPDRETQYF.

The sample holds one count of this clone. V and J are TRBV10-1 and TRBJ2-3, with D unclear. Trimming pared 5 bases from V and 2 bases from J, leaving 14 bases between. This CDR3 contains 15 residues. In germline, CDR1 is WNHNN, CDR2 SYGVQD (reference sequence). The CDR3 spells CASSKTDTITDTQYF. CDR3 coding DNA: TGCGCCAGCAGTAAGACCGATACGATCACAGATACGCAGTATTTT.